This T cell receptor (beta chain) was captured in a study of blood T cell repertoires in COVID-19. Only one count was recorded for this clone. Clones were read by immunoSEQ multiplex PCR, and TCRdb kept only the in-frame ones, dropping some. Of fewer than 300,000 clones listed, roughly 90% were seen once; the top ten hold over 2%. The CDR3 loop spans 16 amino acids. Trimming at V came to 5 bases and at J to 2 bases, leaving 9 bases not matched to a gene. Per germline, CDR1 SGHTA and CDR2 FQGNSA. This clonotype was obtained from a woman under 40 with COVID-19, enrolled during active disease. This sequence joins TRBV7-2 and TRBJ2-1, with 7 bases identical to TRBD2. The sample consisted of peripheral blood. CDR3 bases: TGTGCCAGCAGCGGTCAGGGAGGGTTGGCCTACAATGAGCAGTTCTTC. It translates to CASSGQGGLAYNEQFF.